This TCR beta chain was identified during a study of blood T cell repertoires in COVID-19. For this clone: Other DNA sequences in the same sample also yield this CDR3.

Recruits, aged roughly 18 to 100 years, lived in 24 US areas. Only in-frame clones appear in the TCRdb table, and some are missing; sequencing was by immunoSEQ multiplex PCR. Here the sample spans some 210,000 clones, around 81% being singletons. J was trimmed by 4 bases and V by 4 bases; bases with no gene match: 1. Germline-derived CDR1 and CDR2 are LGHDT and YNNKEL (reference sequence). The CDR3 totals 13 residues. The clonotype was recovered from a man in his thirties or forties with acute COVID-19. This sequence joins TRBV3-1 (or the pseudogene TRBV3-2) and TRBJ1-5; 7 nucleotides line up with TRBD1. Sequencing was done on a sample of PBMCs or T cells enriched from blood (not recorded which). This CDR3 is CASSPGGNQPQHF. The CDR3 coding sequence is TGTGCCAGCAGCCCAGGGGGTAATCAGCCCCAGCATTTT.